These T cell receptor beta chains were read from a single sample in a study of T cells in Graves' hyperthyroidism and ophthalmopathy. Using its own MiXCR run on the multiplex PCR reads, TCRdb lists one record per CDR3 protein. The table lists 500,000 to 600,000 distinct CDR3 sequences, around 50% of them singletons, with about 43% in the top ten. The sequenced sample consisted of peripheral blood or thyroid tissue (not recorded which). The receptors shown here come from an adult woman with Graves' disease, either hyperthyroidism or ophthalmopathy (not recorded which). Both conserved end residues are part of each CDR3. D genes are given only for firm matches. Clone size appears in some rows only: once, few, many, or a class for an expanded clone.

16	.	TRBV7-9	.	TRBJ2-3	CASSLAGGPRTDTQYF	TGTGCCAGCAGCTTAGCGGGAGGCCCTCGCACAGATACGCAGTATTTT
19	many	TRBV20-1	TRBD1	TRBJ1-5	CSARDPRTGGGHRNQPQHF	TGCAGTGCTAGAGATCCCCGGACAGGGGGCGGACATCGCAATCAGCCCCAGCATTTT
14	.	TRBV9	.	TRBJ1-6	CASSSERYNSPLHF	TGTGCCAGCAGCTCAGAGAGGTATAATTCACCCCTCCACTTT
15	few	TRBV19	TRBD2	TRBJ2-7	CASSTGGRSSYEQYF	TGTGCCAGTAGCACCGGCGGGAGGAGCTCCTACGAGCAGTACTTC
14	.	TRBV7-6	.	TRBJ2-7	CASSQGLFSYEQYF	TGTGCCAGCAGCCAAGGACTCTTCTCCTACGAGCAGTACTTC
16	.	TRBV7-8	TRBD2	TRBJ2-7	CASSFLPRERPDEQYF	TGTGCCAGCAGCTTCTTACCGCGGGAGAGACCGGACGAGCAGTACTTC
12	many	TRBV12-3/TRBV12-4	.	TRBJ1-6	CASSHRNSPLHF	TGTGCCAGCAGCCACAGGAATTCACCCCTCCACTTT
16	many	TRBV7-9	.	TRBJ2-5	CASSLGLGEYQETQYF	TGTGCCAGCAGCTTAGGTTTAGGGGAGTACCAAGAGACCCAGTACTTC
12	many	TRBV10-3	.	TRBJ1-2	CAISGDNYGYTF	TGTGCCATCAGTGGGGACAACTACGGCTACACCTTC
14	many	TRBV7-2	.	TRBJ2-2	CASGPGLNTGELFF	TGTGCCAGCGGTCCGGGACTCAACACCGGGGAGCTGTTTTTT
14	.	TRBV4-1	TRBD1	TRBJ1-2	CASSQRQGIYGYTF	TGCGCCAGCAGCCAGCGACAGGGAATCTATGGCTACACCTTC
14	few	TRBV5-1	.	TRBJ1-2	CASSSDSGIPGYTF	TGCGCCAGCAGCTCGGACAGCGGGATCCCTGGCTACACCTTC
12	.	TRBV15	.	TRBJ1-5	CATSRERQPQHF	TGTGCCACCAGCAGAGAGAGACAGCCCCAGCATTTT
13	.	TRBV12-3/TRBV12-4	.	TRBJ2-6	CASKEGRANVLTF	TGTGCCAGCAAGGAAGGGAGGGCCAACGTCCTGACTTTC
15	many	TRBV25-1	.	TRBJ1-2	CASSAGQPSGDGYTF	TGTGCCAGCAGTGCTGGGCAGCCCTCGGGGGATGGCTACACCTTC
16	few	TRBV7-2	.	TRBJ1-2	CASSLVGVGNAYGYTF	TGTGCCAGCAGCTTAGTAGGGGTAGGAAACGCCTATGGCTACACCTTC
15	many	TRBV29-1	TRBD1	TRBJ1-4	CSVVGRGSTNEKLFF	TGCAGCGTTGTAGGCAGGGGGTCAACTAATGAAAAACTGTTTTTT
13	.	TRBV7-2	.	TRBJ2-7	CASSLVQAYEQYF	TGTGCCAGCAGCTTAGTGCAGGCGTACGAGCAGTACTTC
13	.	TRBV2	TRBD1	TRBJ1-2	CASSDSRGRGYTF	TGTGCCAGCAGTGATTCCAGGGGGCGAGGCTACACCTTC
13	many	TRBV2	.	TRBJ1-1	CASSWTANTEAFF	TGTGCCAGCAGTTGGACAGCGAACACTGAAGCTTTCTTT
15	many	TRBV4-1	TRBD1	TRBJ1-2	CASSTPGQGYHGYTF	TGCGCCAGCAGCACCCCGGGACAGGGGTACCATGGCTACACCTTC
16	.	TRBV9	.	TRBJ1-1	CASSVGKKGRDTEAFF	TGTGCCAGCAGCGTAGGGAAAAAAGGGAGGGACACTGAAGCTTTCTTT
14	.	TRBV20-1	.	TRBJ2-7	CSGDPGLEPNEQYF	TGCAGTGGAGATCCGGGACTTGAGCCTAACGAGCAGTACTTC
14	.	TRBV7-9	.	TRBJ2-7	CASAIGKNSYEQYF	TGTGCCAGCGCCATTGGGAAGAATTCCTACGAGCAGTACTTC
13	many	TRBV5-4	.	TRBJ2-5	CASSLGQKETQYF	TGTGCCAGCAGCTTGGGGCAGAAAGAGACCCAGTACTTC
15	.	TRBV20-1	.	TRBJ2-2	CSAQRGSGSTGELFF	TGCAGTGCCCAGAGAGGAAGCGGGTCCACCGGGGAGCTGTTTTTT
20	.	TRBV7-9	TRBD2	TRBJ2-6	CASSNHRGLDSGSGANVLTF	TGTGCCAGCAGCAACCACAGAGGACTAGACAGCGGATCTGGGGCCAACGTCCTGACTTTC
15	.	TRBV15	TRBD1	TRBJ1-2	CATSTGQGEGMGYTF	TGTGCCACCAGCACCGGACAGGGGGAGGGTATGGGCTACACCTTC
14	.	TRBV25-1	.	TRBJ1-6	CASSSAGANSPLHF	TGTGCCAGCAGTTCGGCAGGGGCAAATTCACCCCTCCACTTT
15	.	TRBV7-9	.	TRBJ2-5	CASSQTRDAQETQYF	TGTGCCAGCAGCCAAACCCGGGACGCACAAGAGACCCAGTACTTC
15	.	TRBV6-1	TRBD1	TRBJ1-2	CASSAGTGALYGYTF	TGTGCCAGCAGTGCGGGGACAGGGGCCCTGTATGGCTACACCTTC
15	.	TRBV10-3	TRBD1	TRBJ1-1	CAISETGTGNTEAFF	TGTGCCATCAGTGAAACCGGGACAGGGAACACTGAAGCTTTCTTT
23	many	TRBV29-1	TRBD2	TRBJ2-7	CSVAAGLHPGTSRQRWPTYEQYF	TGCAGCGTTGCGGCAGGGCTGCACCCCGGGACTAGCCGCCAAAGATGGCCCACCTACGAGCAGTACTTC
17	few	TRBV2	.	TRBJ1-2	CASSGYRDTSGDDGYTF	TGTGCCAGCAGTGGGTACCGGGACACTTCCGGGGACGATGGCTACACCTTC
17	.	TRBV7-6	TRBD2	TRBJ2-5	CASSLETSGRAGETQYF	TGTGCCAGCAGCTTAGAGACTAGCGGGAGGGCCGGAGAGACCCAGTACTTC
14	many	TRBV11-1	TRBD2	TRBJ2-7	CASSFSGSTGEQYF	TGTGCCAGCAGCTTTAGCGGGAGTACAGGCGAGCAGTACTTC
14	.	TRBV10-3	.	TRBJ1-2	CAISAGPLEGGYTF	TGTGCCATCAGCGCCGGGCCCCTCGAAGGTGGCTACACCTTC
13	.	TRBV7-3	.	TRBJ2-3	CASSLRTRDTQYF	TGTGCCAGCAGCTTAAGGACGAGGGATACGCAGTATTTT
13	.	TRBV15	.	TRBJ2-7	CATSRQGTYEQYF	TGTGCCACCAGCAGACAGGGAACCTACGAGCAGTACTTC
14	many	TRBV4-3	.	TRBJ1-6	CASSQDGRNSPLHF	TGCGCCAGCAGCCAAGATGGCCGTAATTCACCCCTCCACTTT
15	.	TRBV11-2	TRBD1	TRBJ2-7	CASSLFRDSSYEQYF	TGTGCCAGCAGCTTATTCCGGGACAGCTCCTACGAGCAGTACTTC
13	.	TRBV7-2	TRBD1	TRBJ1-5	CASSQGGSYNEHF	TGTGCCAGCAGCCAGGGGGGCTCCTACAATGAGCATTTT
14	.	TRBV14	.	TRBJ2-5	CASSQDPDAETQYF	TGTGCCAGCAGCCAAGATCCCGACGCTGAGACCCAGTACTTC
13	many	TRBV12-3/TRBV12-4	.	TRBJ1-5	CASSLTGSGPQHF	TGTGCCAGCAGTTTAACGGGCTCGGGGCCCCAGCATTTT
13	many	TRBV20-1	.	TRBJ1-2	CSARESGVEGYTF	TGCAGTGCTAGAGAATCAGGGGTGGAAGGCTACACCTTC
13	.	TRBV15	TRBD1	TRBJ1-2	CATSTGTGGGYTF	TGTGCCACCAGCACCGGGACAGGCGGTGGCTACACCTTC
14	.	TRBV15	.	TRBJ1-1	CATRTEGGGTEAFF	TGTGCCACCAGAACAGAAGGGGGGGGCACTGAAGCTTTCTTT
14	many	TRBV11-2	.	TRBJ2-2	CASSLGVNTGELFF	TGTGCCAGCAGCTTAGGGGTGAACACCGGGGAGCTGTTTTTT
12	many	TRBV7-2	.	TRBJ1-5	CASSHPLGAQHF	TGTGCCAGCAGCCACCCATTAGGGGCCCAGCATTTT
13	few	TRBV29-1	.	TRBJ2-5	CSFERSYQETQYF	TGCAGCTTTGAGCGGTCGTACCAAGAGACCCAGTACTTC
17	.	TRBV7-9	.	TRBJ2-2	CASSSLTLALGTGELFF	TGTGCCAGCAGCTCGCTAACCCTAGCACTCGGGACCGGGGAGCTGTTTTTT
10	.	TRBV7-2	.	TRBJ1-2	CASSQYGYTF	TGTGCCAGCAGCCAGTATGGCTACACCTTC
11	many	TRBV29-1	.	TRBJ1-1	CSTGRGAEAFF	TGCAGTACAGGTCGGGGGGCTGAAGCTTTCTTT
15	few	TRBV20-1	.	TRBJ2-7	CSARDLQRETYEQYF	TGCAGTGCTAGAGATCTTCAAAGGGAAACCTACGAGCAGTACTTC
13	.	TRBV2	.	TRBJ1-2	CASRGDQFFGYTF	TGTGCCAGCAGGGGTGACCAGTTCTTTGGCTACACCTTC
15	.	TRBV28	.	TRBJ1-6	CASRVGAGYNPPLHF	TGTGCCAGTAGGGTTGGGGCAGGCTATAATCCACCCCTCCACTTT
13	few	TRBV5-1	.	TRBJ1-5	CASSPTGSQPQHF	TGCGCCAGCAGCCCGACAGGTTCCCAGCCCCAGCATTTT
12	many	TRBV6-5	.	TRBJ1-3	CATGGAGNTIYF	TGTGCCACCGGCGGGGCTGGAAACACCATATATTTT
13	many	TRBV29-1	.	TRBJ2-7	CSVGLPLTYEQYF	TGCAGCGTTGGGTTACCGTTAACCTACGAGCAGTACTTC
15	many	TRBV2	TRBD1	TRBJ1-5	CASSEETGGNQPQHF	TGTGCCAGCAGTGAAGAGACAGGGGGCAATCAGCCCCAGCATTTT